This T cell receptor beta chain was profiled in a study of T cells after yellow fever vaccination. As for the study in general: For low cell numbers, libraries were made with SMART-Seq v4 Ultra Low Input.

From the 5' RACE reads, TCRdb called clonotypes with MiXCR, one entry per CDR3 protein. This sample has around 530,000 distinct CDR3 sequences, with about a sixth found just once. This clonotype was seen a handful of times. The V end lost 3 bases, the J end lost 9 bases, and 21 bases lay between the germline ends. The CDR3 totals 16 residues. The V gene's germline CDR1 is SGHAT and CDR2 FQNNGV. Here the sequenced sample was PBMCs, taken more than 4 days after the first yellow fever vaccination. The gene calls are TRBV11-2 and TRBJ2-1; TRBD2 might be the D (6 bases). The sequence came from a man aged 18 to 30 who received the YFV17D yellow fever vaccine. This CDR3 is CASSLGGSGEIGEQFF. CDR3 DNA: TGTGCCAGCAGCTTGGGGGGATCGGGGGAGATTGGTGAGCAGTTCTTC.